These 32 T cell receptor beta chains came from one sample sequenced in a study of cytomegalovirus exposure and HLA in healthy donors. PCR amplification relied on 60 Vbeta primers (plus 13 Jbeta primers). TCRdb's copy holds only in-frame clones and misses some; the assay was immunoSEQ multiplex PCR. This sample carries about 190,000 clones, around three quarters of them seen once, and the ten largest clones take roughly an eighth. The material sequenced was PBMCs. The receptors shown here come from a woman aged 30 to 39 in good health and CMV-seropositive.

The V call is TRBV4-2, the J call TRBJ2-7; 11 bases are a match to TRBD2. The junction had 8 bases not matched to a gene; V was cut back by 3 bases and J by 4 bases. The germline V gene encodes CDR1 LGHNA and CDR2 YNFKEQ. The CDR3 runs to 16 residues. CDR3 coding DNA: TGTGCCAGCAGCCAGGCCCGGACTAGCGGGCAATACGAGCAGTACTTC. Translating gives CASSQARTSGQYEQYF.

The chain recombines TRBV2 with TRBJ2-5; 7 nucleotides agree with TRBD1. Trimming took 4 bases from V and 5 from J; bases not matched to a gene: 10. The CDR3 is made up of 15 amino acids. Per germline, CDR1 SNHLY and CDR2 FYNNEI. The CDR3 DNA sequence: TGTGCCAGCAGTGGTCGACAGGGTTTTCAGGAGACCCAGTACTTC. It codes for CASSGRQGFQETQYF.

V is TRBV9 and J is TRBJ2-1, with 10 bases identical to TRBD2. The CDR3 has 17 residues. V was clipped by 4 bases and J by 4 bases; unmatched bases: 11. Germline lookup yields CDR1 SGDLS and CDR2 YYNGEE. In DNA form, the CDR3 reads TGTGCCAGCAGCCCTTTTAGCGGGGGGCCCACTTACAATGAGCAGTTCTTC. Translated, it gives CASSPFSGGPTYNEQFF.

The rearrangement uses TRBV5-5 and TRBJ2-1, with D unclear. Germline loops: CDR1 SGHKS, CDR2 YYEKEE (reference sequence). The CDR3 has 14 amino acids. Trimming cost V 0 bases and J 7 bases, with 11 bases left between them. Here the CDR3 reads CASSLDPSLNEQFF. As DNA, the CDR3 is TGTGCCAGCAGCTTGGATCCTTCCCTTAATGAGCAGTTCTTC. Supplemented by reference TRBV5-5 and TRBJ2-1, the full variable domain reads DAGVTQSPTHLIKTRGQQVTLRCSPISGHKSVSWYQQVLGQGPQFIFQYYEKEERGRGNFPDRFSARQFPNYSSELNVNALLLGDSALYLCASSLDPSLNEQFFGPGTRLTVL.

The rearrangement links TRBV9 to TRBJ1-3; D unclear. Per the germline V gene, CDR1 is SGDLS and CDR2 is YYNGEE. This CDR3 is 14 amino acids long. V lost 4 bases and J lost 4, with 12 bases in between. CDR3 residues: CASSLAGGGNTIYF. CDR3 sequence (DNA): TGTGCCAGCAGCCTAGCCGGAGGAGGAAACACCATATATTTT.

The chain is built from TRBV10-3 and TRBJ1-1; D uncertain. V lost 10 bases to trimming and J lost 0 bases, with 15 bases between them. The CDR3 is made up of 14 amino acids. CDR1 is ENHRY and CDR2 is SYGVKD in the germline V gene. CDR3 nucleotide sequence: TGTGCCACACGCCCGGTCGGGGTGAACACTGAAGCTTTCTTT. Its translation: CATRPVGVNTEAFF.

The J gene is TRBJ2-3, the V gene TRBV4-2; TRBD2 agrees at 15 bases. After removal of 4 bases from V and 4 bases from J, the junction contained 3 bases not matched to a gene. The CDR3 extends over 16 amino acids. Per germline, CDR1 LGHNA and CDR2 YNFKEQ. The CDR3 here is CASSPGLAGGADTQYF. In nucleotides, the CDR3 is TGTGCCAGCAGCCCGGGACTAGCGGGGGGTGCAGATACGCAGTATTTT.

The chain couples TRBV4-2 to TRBJ2-3; the match to TRBD2 covers 11 bases. The CDR3 sequence is 17 residues long. Germline loops: CDR1 LGHNA, CDR2 YNFKEQ. V shed 3 bases and J 3 bases; nucleotides not matched to a gene: 8. The CDR3 DNA is TGTGCCAGCAGCCATCGCTCCGGGACTAGCGGTACAGATACGCAGTATTTT. Protein: CASSHRSGTSGTDTQYF.

The gene calls are TRBV9 and TRBJ1-2, with 10 bases matching TRBD1. The germline V gene encodes CDR1 SGDLS and CDR2 YYNGEE. There are 19 residues in the CDR3. V lost 4 bases and J lost 8; bases outside the gene matches: 23. CDR3 amino acids: CASSRTTSGTGVPLRGYTF. CDR3 DNA sequence: TGTGCCAGCAGCCGCACCACATCCGGGACAGGGGTGCCCCTAAGGGGCTACACCTTC.

CDR3 in DNA: TGTGCCAGCAGTCTTATAGCGGGAGGGTACGAGCAGTACTTC. Encoded protein: CASSLIAGGYEQYF. V usage is TRBV28 and J usage is TRBJ2-7, with 11 nucleotides matching TRBD2. Trimming at V came to 5 bases and at J to 4 bases, leaving 4 bases not matched to a gene. This CDR3 region has 14 residues. Per the germline V gene, CDR1 is MDHEN and CDR2 is SYDVKM. Together with reference TRBV28 and TRBJ2-7, the CDR3 gives the full variable domain: DVKVTQSSRYLVKRTGEKVFLECVQDMDHENMFWYRQDPGLGLRLIYFSYDVKMKEKGDIPEGYSVSREKKERFSLILESASTNQTSMYLCASSLIAGGYEQYFGPGTRLTVT.

This clone was picked up a small number of times. The chain employs TRBV4-1 and TRBJ2-4; 9 bases agree with TRBD1. Germline lookup yields CDR1 MGHRA and CDR2 YSYEKL. CDR3 length: 15 amino acids. V lost 2 bases, J lost 9 bases, and 8 bases stayed unmatched. The CDR3 region has the DNA TGCGCCAGCAGCCAATCACCGGGACAGGGTGTCATTCAGTACTTC. Its translation: CASSQSPGQGVIQYF.

The chain combines TRBV5-1 with TRBJ1-1; no clear D gene. Trimming cost V 4 bases and J 4 bases, with 8 bases left between them. This CDR3 is built from 12 residues. Looked up from germline, CDR1 is SGHRS and CDR2 is YFSETQ. CDR3 bases: TGCGCCAGCAGCCTCGTCGGCACTGAAGCTTTCTTT. This encodes CASSLVGTEAFF.

The CDR3 reads CASSVSAVHSGNTIYF. CDR3 bases: TGTGCCAGCAGCGTATCGGCGGTACACTCTGGAAACACCATATATTTT. The rearrangement uses TRBV9 and TRBJ1-3; D not resolved. This CDR3 contains 16 residues. Germline values: CDR1 SGDLS, CDR2 YYNGEE. V lost 1 base and J 0 bases, leaving 11 bases between the germline ends. The whole variable domain, filled in from reference TRBV9 and TRBJ1-3, reads DSGVTQTPKHLITATGQRVTLRCSPRSGDLSVYWYQQSLDQGLQFLIQYYNGEERAKGNILERFSAQQFPDLHSELNLSSLELGDSALYFCASSVSAVHSGNTIYFGEGSWLTVV.

The J gene is TRBJ2-3, the V gene TRBV9; D gene unclear. The V and J ends lost 6 bases and 6 bases respectively, with 11 bases between them. The CDR3 extends over 12 amino acids. Germline-derived CDR1 and CDR2 are SGDLS and YYNGEE. The CDR3 sequence: CASTSPPDTQYF. The CDR3 nucleotides read TGTGCCAGCACAAGCCCCCCCGATACGCAGTATTTT. The full variable domain, completed using reference TRBV9 and TRBJ2-3, is DSGVTQTPKHLITATGQRVTLRCSPRSGDLSVYWYQQSLDQGLQFLIQYYNGEERAKGNILERFSAQQFPDLHSELNLSSLELGDSALYFCASTSPPDTQYFGPGTRLTVL.

The rearrangement joins TRBV11-3 to TRBJ1-1; 11 positions match TRBD1. Germline loops: CDR1 SGHNT, CDR2 YENEEA. CDR3 length equals 16 residues. V shed 1 base, J shed 4 bases, and the junction held 5 bases outside the gene matches. CDR3 sequence (DNA): TGTGCCAGCAGCTTAGGGACAGGGGGCTTCGGCACTGAAGCTTTCTTT. This translates into CASSLGTGGFGTEAFF. Using reference TRBV11-3 and TRBJ1-1 for the parts outside the CDR3, the full variable domain is EAGVVQSPRYKIIEKKQPVAFWCNPISGHNTLYWYLQNLGQGPELLIRYENEEAVDDSQLPKDRFSAERLKGVDSTLKIQPAELGDSAVYLCASSLGTGGFGTEAFFGQGTRLTVV.

This chain joins TRBV9 and TRBJ2-7; a possible D gene is TRBD1 (6 bases). CDR1 and CDR2 (germline): SGDLS, YYNGEE. The V end was cut by 0 bases, the J end by 5 bases, with 15 bases between. The CDR3 runs to 15 residues. The CDR3 loop is CASSVVGGVLNEQYF. The CDR3 nucleotides read TGTGCCAGCAGCGTAGTAGGGGGAGTGTTGAACGAGCAGTACTTC.

The gene calls are TRBV4-2 and TRBJ1-4; D may be TRBD1 (6 bases). Germline CDR1 LGHNA, CDR2 YNFKEQ. This CDR3 is built from 17 residues. V dropped 0 bases and J dropped 8 bases, with 19 bases sitting between them. The CDR3 is CASSQDPLGRGGEKLFF. CDR3 sequence (DNA): TGTGCCAGCAGCCAAGATCCCCTCGGCAGGGGTGGGGAAAAACTGTTTTTT.

The V gene is TRBV15, the J gene TRBJ1-4; D perhaps matches TRBD1 (6 bases). Trimming left V 0 bases short and J 6 bases short, with 11 bases between. The CDR3 totals 15 residues. Per the germline V gene, CDR1 is LNHNV and CDR2 is YYDKDF (reference sequence). In nucleotides, the CDR3 is TGTGCCACCAGCAGAGATGGGAACAGGGATGAAAAACTGTTTTTT. Its protein product is CATSRDGNRDEKLFF.

The rearrangement links TRBV9 to TRBJ2-1; TRBD1 might be the D (6 bases). The ends were cut back, 4 bases at V and 3 bases at J, with 14 bases in the middle. This CDR3 is 15 amino acids long. Germline V CDR1 and CDR2: SGDLS, YYNGEE. CDR3 residues: CASSNDRWGYNEQFF. The CDR3 coding sequence is TGTGCCAGCAGCAACGACAGGTGGGGCTACAATGAGCAGTTCTTC.

CDR3 loop: CASNVERESYEQYF. In DNA, the CDR3 is TGCGCCAGCAACGTTGAGCGGGAGTCCTACGAGCAGTACTTC. The chain has TRBV5-1 and TRBJ2-7, with 8 bases identical to TRBD2. V was clipped by 6 bases and J by 1 base; unmatched bases: 6. CDR3 length equals 14 residues. Germline V gene lookup returns CDR1 SGHRS and CDR2 YFSETQ.

The chain combines TRBV27 with TRBJ2-7, with a weak D call TRBD1 (6 bases). The length of the CDR3 is 15 residues. Trimming removed 5 bases from V and 6 bases from J, with 20 bases in between. Germline V gene data show CDR1 as MNHEY and CDR2 as SMNVEV (reference sequence). CDR3 in amino acids: CASSPKRGSFLEQYF. The CDR3 nucleotides are TGTGCCAGCAGTCCGAAAAGGGGGTCCTTCCTCGAGCAGTACTTC.

This clone has just a few counts. This chain joins TRBV30 and TRBJ2-3, with D perhaps matching TRBD1 (6 bases). The CDR3 runs to 14 residues. The germline V gene has CDR1 GTSNPN and CDR2 SVGIG (reference sequence). The V end lost 4 bases, the J end lost 1 base, and 12 bases lay between the germline ends. This chain's CDR3 is CAWNQGLGTDTQYF. As DNA, the CDR3 is TGTGCCTGGAACCAGGGGCTGGGCACAGATACGCAGTATTTT.

As concerns this clone: The junction and the germline gene differ at one end; a read error may be behind it. The chain joins TRBV7-7 to TRBJ1-2, with D unresolved. From germline, CDR1 is SSHAT and CDR2 FNYEAQ (reference sequence). The CDR3 loop spans 15 amino acids. CDR3 DNA sequence: TGTGCTAGCAGCTTAGCCACGAGATATAACTATGGCTACACCTTC. Its protein product is CASSLATRYNYGYTF.

CDR3 in DNA: TGCGCCAGCAGCTTACAGGGTCGGAATTCACCCCTCCACTTT. As protein: CASSLQGRNSPLHF. V is TRBV5-1 and J is TRBJ1-6; D is possibly TRBD1 (6 bases). Trimming cost V 2 bases and J 7 bases, with 10 bases left between them. Germline V gene sequence: CDR1 SGHRS, CDR2 YFSETQ. This CDR3 is built from 14 residues.

This sequence joins TRBV6-1 and TRBJ1-6; D remains unclear. CDR3 length: 15 amino acids. Germline CDR1 and CDR2: MNHNS and SASEGT. With 5 bases removed from V and 7 bases from J, the gap between germline ends came to 15 bases. Written as DNA, the CDR3 is TGTGCCAGCAGTTGGGGAGGGCAGACCAATTCACCCCTCCACTTT. It encodes CASSWGGQTNSPLHF.

The chain links TRBV25-1 to TRBJ1-6, with D possibly being TRBD1 (5 bases). Trimming removed 8 bases from V and 1 base from J, with 9 bases in between. Germline V gene sequence: CDR1 MGHDK, CDR2 SYGVNS. The CDR3 consists of 14 residues. CDR3 in amino acids: CASSYRSYNSPLHF. For the CDR3, the DNA is TGTGCCAGCTCTTACAGGTCCTATAATTCACCCCTCCACTTT.

In the case of this clone: This sample includes further DNA sequences coding for the same CDR3. The V call is TRBV6-1, the J call TRBJ1-2; tentative D call: TRBD1 (5 bases). V lost 6 bases to trimming and J lost 6 bases, with 14 bases between them. The CDR3 loop spans 13 amino acids. Germline CDR1 reads MNHNS; CDR2 reads SASEGT. The chain's CDR3 is CASRVALRDGYTF. The CDR3 DNA is TGTGCCAGCAGGGTGGCCCTCAGGGATGGCTACACCTTC.

The genes are TRBV28 and TRBJ2-3; maybe TRBD2 (7 bases). The V gene's germline CDR1 is MDHEN and CDR2 SYDVKM. V was clipped by 6 bases and J by 8 bases, with 18 bases between them. This CDR3 spans 14 amino acids. Here the CDR3 reads CASREGGTGGTQYF. The CDR3 DNA sequence: TGTGCCAGCAGGGAGGGGGGGACGGGAGGTACGCAGTATTTT.

The chain recombines TRBV30 with TRBJ1-1, with D unclear. This CDR3 region has 14 residues. V was trimmed by 0 bases and J by 2 bases, leaving 10 bases between them. Per germline, CDR1 GTSNPN and CDR2 SVGIG (reference sequence). The CDR3 protein is CAWSVPRRNTEAFF. The CDR3 DNA is TGTGCCTGGAGTGTACCACGGAGAAACACTGAAGCTTTCTTT.

The genes are TRBV4-3 and TRBJ2-2; 13 bases map to TRBD2. V shed 4 bases, J shed 3 bases, and the junction held 17 bases outside the gene matches. The CDR3 is 21 residues long. CDR1 and CDR2 from the germline V gene are LGHNA and YSLEER. DNA for the CDR3: TGCGCCAGCAGCCCCGCATGGACCACAGGACTAGCGGGAGAACACACCGGGGAGCTGTTTTTT. Translated: CASSPAWTTGLAGEHTGELFF.

The chain is built from TRBV28 and TRBJ1-4, with TRBD1 matching over 12 bases. The CDR3 extends over 16 amino acids. The J segment lost 6 bases and the V segment lost 5 bases, leaving 7 bases of the junction unmatched. Germline V gene data show CDR1 as MDHEN and CDR2 as SYDVKM. The CDR3 sequence is CASSDRDRGPDEKLFF. The DNA for the CDR3 is TGTGCCAGCAGTGACCGGGACAGGGGGCCGGATGAAAAACTGTTTTTT.

The rearrangement joins TRBV4-3 to TRBJ2-3; D is possibly TRBD1 (5 bases). Germline V gene data show CDR1 as LGHNA and CDR2 as YSLEER. V was clipped by 9 bases and J by 4 bases, with 14 bases between them. The CDR3 is 13 residues long. The CDR3 region has the DNA TGCGCCAGTCAGGGTGATGGGGCAGATACGCAGTATTTT. It encodes CASQGDGADTQYF.